This T cell receptor beta chain is from a study of shared clonotypes between healthy human individuals. General study findings and limits: A handful of donors showed sharing of approximately 4.7% of naive CD4 clonotypes. Relative to memory subsets, naive subsets generally showed larger estimated richness. Relative to clonotypes present in all four donors, those not shared had lower generation probabilities.

The table came from immunoSEQ multiplex PCR; TCRdb's copy has only in-frame clones and leaves some out. The sample comprises around 640,000 clones, roughly 96% of which are singletons, and approximately 0.1% rests with the top ten. As concerns this clone: Its antigen remains unidentified.

Positively selected for CCR7, the CD45RO-negative cells used as naive CD8 cells excluded terminally differentiated effector memory CD45RA+ cells. The donor cohort consisted entirely of Caucasian adults residing in Nashville, Tennessee. Trimming stripped 4 bases from V and 8 bases from J, with 18 bases between. The germline gives CDR1 MDHEN, CDR2 SYDVKM. The length of the CDR3 is 15 residues. This chain connects TRBV28 to TRBJ2-1; D perhaps matches TRBD1 (6 bases). Sequenced: naive CD8+ T cells sorted from blood. The receptor was isolated from a woman aged 25 to 39 in good health. The CDR3 DNA is TGTGCCAGCAGTTCCGCCGGACAGCCTTCGGATGAGCAGTTCTTC. Encoded protein: CASSSAGQPSDEQFF.